The clone carrying this TCR beta chain was picked up a small number of times. What it binds is not known. Using constant-segment primers, 5'RACE produced TCR alpha and TCR beta cDNA libraries carrying sample barcodes and UMIs. TCRdb re-called the 5' RACE reads through MiXCR, storing one row per CDR3 protein. Of around 530,000 distinct CDR3 sequences in the sample, about 20% are singletons; the top ten hold roughly 8.3%. This entry comes from a study of T-cell memory formation after mild COVID-19. Study results and caveats: Memory from before infection featured some responding clones, which suggests cross-reactive memory joined. The second-wave clones peaking on day 37 were not confirmed as SARS-CoV-2-specific.

The CDR3 length is 14 residues. With 6 bases removed from V and 0 bases from J, the gap between germline ends came to 9 bases. In germline, CDR1 is MNHEY, CDR2 SVGAGI. This sequence joins TRBV6-5 and TRBJ1-3; the D is unclear. This TCR was sampled from an adult woman who had mild COVID-19 (a few samples of this study predate the infection). Cell type and time point are not known. The specimen was PBMCs or a T cell subset sorted from them (not recorded which). This CDR3 reads CASRGARSGNTIYF. CDR3 DNA sequence: TGTGCCAGCAGGGGAGCTCGCTCTGGAAACACCATATATTTT.